A single sample is the source of the 20 T cell receptor beta chains below, sequenced in a study of neurological immune-mediated disorders (dated by TCRdb to between 2018 and 2021). Library construction relied on 5' RACE. TCRdb names Illumina HiSeq 2500 as the instrument used. TCRdb applied fastp at Q25 and MiXCR to the public reads, then kept only in-frame beta chains. CDR3 protein sequences are deduplicated, and each keeps its most common genes and DNA. The sample data list some 21,000 distinct CDR3 sequences, and roughly 15% of these were observed just once. The top ten constitute 15% of the sample. The sequenced sample was PBMCs. The source is a female donor with HTLV-1-associated myelopathy (HAM/TSP).

The sample holds many counts of this clonotype. V usage is TRBV10-3 and J usage is TRBJ2-4, with a possible D match to TRBD1 (6 bases). Per the germline V gene, CDR1 is ENHRY and CDR2 is SYGVKD. The CDR3 loop spans 14 amino acids. Trimming removed 2 bases from V and 1 base from J, with 6 bases in between. This CDR3 reads CAISEDRAKNIQYF. The CDR3 region has the DNA TGTGCCATCAGTGAGGACAGGGCCAAAAACATTCAGTACTTC.

There are many counts of this clonotype. V is TRBV11-1 and J is TRBJ2-1; TRBD2 aligns across 10 bases. V lost 7 bases, J lost 3 bases, and 3 bases stayed unmatched. Germline CDR1 SGHAT, CDR2 FQDESV (reference sequence). The CDR3 is made up of 14 amino acids. As DNA, the CDR3 is TGTGCCAGCAAGCTAGCGGGGGACTACAATGAGCAGTTCTTC. It specifies CASKLAGDYNEQFF. The complete variable domain, with remaining parts taken from reference TRBV11-1 and TRBJ2-1, reads EAEVAQSPRYKITEKSQAVAFWCDPISGHATLYWYRQILGQGPELLVQFQDESVVDDSQLPKDRFSAERLKGVDSTLKIQPAELGDSAMYLCASKLAGDYNEQFFGPGTRLTVL.

This clonotype is medium-sized. The V and J genes are TRBV20-1 and TRBJ2-1; D is undetermined. V lost 1 base and J 3 bases, leaving 7 bases between the germline ends. CDR1 and CDR2 (germline): DFQATT, SNEGSKA (reference sequence). This CDR3 is 13 amino acids long. CDR3 DNA: TGCAGTGCTAGAGTCCCCTACTACAATGAGCAGTTCTTC. It encodes CSARVPYYNEQFF.

This clonotype has ten or more counts. The rearrangement links TRBV10-3 to TRBJ2-3, with D perhaps given as TRBD1 or TRBD2 (5 bases each). Germline CDR1 is ENHRY and CDR2 is SYGVKD. V was shortened by 9 bases and J by 4 bases, with 23 bases between the two germline ends. The CDR3 spans 16 residues. The CDR3 region has the DNA TGTGCCATTACATCGCAGGGAGTGGGGACCGCAGATACGCAGTATTTT. Amino acid sequence: CAITSQGVGTADTQYF.

There are many counts of this clonotype. This is likely a read error, given that the CDR3 carries no conserved phenylalanine or tryptophan at its end. The limits of the CDR3 on the DNA are not certain, so only TCRdb's listed CDR3 is given. The chain has TRBV5-5 and TRBJ1-5; the D call TRBD1 from the table was never checked on the DNA. Germline V CDR1 and CDR2: SGHKS, YYEKEE (reference sequence). The length of the CDR3 is 9 amino acids, counting both ends. CDR3 residues: CASSRGRAG.

This clonotype is termed medium-sized. The J gene is TRBJ1-2, the V gene TRBV7-2; D is perhaps TRBD1 (6 bases). CDR3 length: 11 amino acids. The germline V gene has CDR1 SGHTA and CDR2 FQGNSA. V lost 4 bases and J 7 bases, leaving 7 bases between the germline ends. The CDR3 DNA is TGTGCCAGCAGCTCGACAGGTGGCTACACCTTC. Translation: CASSSTGGYTF.

This clonotype was seen many times. The V gene is TRBV5-1, the J gene TRBJ2-3; 7 nucleotides agree with TRBD2. Germline trimming cut 0 bases from V and 3 bases from J; bases unmatched to any gene: 1. Germline V gives CDR1 SGHRS, CDR2 YFSETQ. The CDR3 spans 14 residues. For the CDR3, the DNA is TGCGCCAGCAGCTTGGATAGCGGGACAGATACGCAGTATTTT. This codes for CASSLDSGTDTQYF.

The V call is TRBV20-1, the J call TRBJ2-7; D gene ambiguous. CDR1 is DFQATT, CDR2 SNEGSKA, per germline (reference sequence). This CDR3 has 15 amino acids. V was pared by 4 bases and J by 1 base, with 17 bases between. CDR3 nucleotides: TGCAGTGCTATAGCCCCGGATAGCAAATCCTACGAGCAGTACTTC. It yields the protein CSAIAPDSKSYEQYF.

This clonotype has a count of ten or more. V and J are TRBV2 and TRBJ1-5; 9 positions agree with TRBD1. The junction had 6 bases not matched to a gene; V was cut back by 5 bases and J by 4 bases. Germline V gives CDR1 SNHLY, CDR2 FYNNEI. The CDR3 length is 15 residues. The CDR3 DNA reads TGTGCCAGCAGTATGGACAGGGGTGGGAATCAGCCCCAGCATTTT. Its protein is CASSMDRGGNQPQHF. The entire variable domain, with the rest obtained from reference TRBV2 and TRBJ1-5, is as follows: EPEVTQTPSHQVTQMGQEVILRCVPISNHLYFYWYRQILGQKVEFLVSFYNNEISEKSEIFDDQFSVERPDGSNFTLKIRSTKLEDSAMYFCASSMDRGGNQPQHFGDGTRLSIL.

Relative to its sample, this clonotype is medium-sized. The chain couples TRBV20-1 to TRBJ2-4, with D possibly matching TRBD1 (6 bases). CDR3 length: 15 amino acids. V lost 6 bases and J lost 2, with 17 bases in between. The V gene's germline CDR1 is DFQATT and CDR2 SNEGSKA (reference sequence). CDR3 DNA sequence: TGCAGTGCCGACAGGCTAGTGGGAACCAAAAACATTCAGTACTTC. Its translation: CSADRLVGTKNIQYF.

At least ten counts were recorded for this clonotype. V gene TRBV10-3 combines with J gene TRBJ2-2; 8 positions match TRBD2. Trimming removed 10 bases from V and 4 bases from J; junction bases left unmatched: 11. There are 15 residues in the CDR3. Germline values: CDR1 ENHRY, CDR2 SYGVKD. CDR3 coding DNA: TGTGCCACAAAACCCGCGGGGGGTTCCACCGGGGAGCTGTTTTTT. This translates into CATKPAGGSTGELFF.

This clonotype showed up many times. The V call is TRBV28, the J call TRBJ2-1, with 8 bases that match TRBD2. Germline lookup yields CDR1 MDHEN and CDR2 SYDVKM. CDR3 length: 15 residues. V lost 2 bases to trimming and J lost 8 bases; unmatched junction nucleotides: 8. CDR3 in DNA: TGTGCCAGCAGTTTAAATGGACTAGCAAGCGATGAGCAGTTCTTC. As protein: CASSLNGLASDEQFF.

V usage is TRBV9 and J usage is TRBJ1-1; TRBD1 might be the D (5 bases). The CDR3 loop spans 16 amino acids. V was cut by 0 bases and J by 1 base, with 13 bases left in between. From germline, CDR1 is SGDLS and CDR2 YYNGEE. The CDR3 reads CASSVDGGGANTEAFF. CDR3 nucleotides: TGTGCCAGCAGCGTAGATGGGGGAGGCGCGAACACTGAAGCTTTCTTT.

This clonotype was seen at least ten times. The chain joins TRBV20-1 to TRBJ2-7, with D perhaps TRBD1 or TRBD2 (6 bases each). V was shortened by 7 bases and J by 0 bases, with 16 bases between the two germline ends. The germline V gene has CDR1 DFQATT and CDR2 SNEGSKA (reference sequence). The CDR3 consists of 14 residues. In DNA, the CDR3 is TGCAGTGTTTTCCTCGGGGGCCTCTCCTACGAGCAGTACTTC. Amino acids: CSVFLGGLSYEQYF.

This clonotype was seen ten or more times. The chain couples TRBV5-1 to TRBJ2-5, with 8 bases that match TRBD1. After removal of 1 base from V and 2 bases from J, the junction contained 1 base not matched to a gene. The CDR3 runs to 14 residues. Germline V gene data show CDR1 as SGHRS and CDR2 as YFSETQ. The chain's CDR3 is CASSLRQGQETQYF. The CDR3 region has the DNA TGCGCCAGCAGCTTGCGACAGGGGCAAGAGACCCAGTACTTC.

The chain employs TRBV20-1 and TRBJ2-1; D ambiguous. V was shortened by 0 bases and J by 3 bases, with 12 bases between the two germline ends. Per the germline V gene, CDR1 is DFQATT and CDR2 is SNEGSKA (reference sequence). The CDR3 consists of 15 residues. The DNA of the CDR3 is TGCAGTGCTAGAGATCCCGAGACTGTCTACAATGAGCAGTTCTTC. Protein product: CSARDPETVYNEQFF.

In its sample, this clonotype was seen many times. The chain employs TRBV20-1 and TRBJ2-2; TRBD2 matches 9 bases. CDR1 and CDR2 from the germline V gene are DFQATT and SNEGSKA (reference sequence). This CDR3 region has 15 residues. V was clipped by 5 bases and J by 1 base; unmatched bases: 5. The CDR3, as DNA: TGCAGTGCTCGGCTAGCGGGGATGAACACCGGGGAGCTGTTTTTT. Amino acids: CSARLAGMNTGELFF.

This clonotype was counted ten times or more. The V and J genes are TRBV10-2 and TRBJ2-5; TRBD2 aligns across 9 bases. This CDR3 is 15 amino acids long. J gave up 7 bases and V 6 bases, and 12 bases lay outside the gene matches. Germline V gives CDR1 WSHSY, CDR2 SAAADI. The CDR3 DNA follows: TGCGCCAGCAGCGAGGGACTAGCAGGAAAAGGGACCCAGTACTTC. This gives the protein CASSEGLAGKGTQYF.

Many counts were recorded for this clonotype. The chain employs TRBV10-3 and TRBJ2-3; 8 nucleotides agree with TRBD1. This CDR3 spans 18 amino acids. V lost 11 bases, J lost 2 bases, and 21 bases stayed unmatched. Germline V gene data show CDR1 as ENHRY and CDR2 as SYGVKD. The CDR3 bases are TGTGCCTCCACCGGCCAGGGGGCGAAACGGGCCTTCACAGATACGCAGTATTTT. Protein product: CASTGQGAKRAFTDTQYF.

The V gene is TRBV5-1, the J gene TRBJ2-1; D call uncertain. This CDR3 is 14 amino acids long. Per the germline V gene, CDR1 is SGHRS and CDR2 is YFSETQ. The ends were cut back, 0 bases at V and 0 bases at J, with 4 bases in the middle. The CDR3, as DNA: TGCGCCAGCAGCTTGGTAGCCTCCTACAATGAGCAGTTCTTC. It encodes CASSLVASYNEQFF.